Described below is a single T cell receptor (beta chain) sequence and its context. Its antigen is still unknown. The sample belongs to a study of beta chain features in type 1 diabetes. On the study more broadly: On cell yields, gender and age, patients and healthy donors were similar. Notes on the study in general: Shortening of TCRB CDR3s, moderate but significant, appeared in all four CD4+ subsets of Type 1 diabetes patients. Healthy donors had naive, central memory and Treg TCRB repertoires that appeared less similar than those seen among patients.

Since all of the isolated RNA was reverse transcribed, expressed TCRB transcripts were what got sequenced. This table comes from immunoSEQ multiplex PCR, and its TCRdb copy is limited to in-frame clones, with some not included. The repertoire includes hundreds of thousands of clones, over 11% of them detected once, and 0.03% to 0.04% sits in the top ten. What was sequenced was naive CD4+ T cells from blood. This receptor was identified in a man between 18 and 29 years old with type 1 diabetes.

This chain's CDR3 is CAWTLGGEGQPQHF. Here the CDR3 DNA reads TGTGCCTGGACTCTCGGGGGAGAGGGCCAGCCCCAGCATTTT. This sequence joins TRBV30 and TRBJ1-5, with D possibly matching TRBD1 (5 bases). V lost 4 bases and J lost 7, with 17 bases in between. Germline CDR1 GTSNPN, CDR2 SVGIG (reference sequence). CDR3 length equals 14 residues.